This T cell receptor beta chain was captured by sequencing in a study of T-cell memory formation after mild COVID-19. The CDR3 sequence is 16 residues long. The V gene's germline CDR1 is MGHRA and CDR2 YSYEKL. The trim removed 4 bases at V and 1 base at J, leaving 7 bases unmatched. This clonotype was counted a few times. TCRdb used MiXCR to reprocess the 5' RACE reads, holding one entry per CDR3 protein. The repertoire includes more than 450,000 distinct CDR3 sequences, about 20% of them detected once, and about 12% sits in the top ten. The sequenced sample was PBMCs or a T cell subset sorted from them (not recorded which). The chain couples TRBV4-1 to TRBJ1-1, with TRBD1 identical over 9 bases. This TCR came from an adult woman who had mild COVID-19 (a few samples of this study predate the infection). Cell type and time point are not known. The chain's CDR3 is CASSLRQGGRNTEAFF. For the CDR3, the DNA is TGCGCCAGCAGCCTCCGACAGGGGGGAAGGAACACTGAAGCTTTCTTT.